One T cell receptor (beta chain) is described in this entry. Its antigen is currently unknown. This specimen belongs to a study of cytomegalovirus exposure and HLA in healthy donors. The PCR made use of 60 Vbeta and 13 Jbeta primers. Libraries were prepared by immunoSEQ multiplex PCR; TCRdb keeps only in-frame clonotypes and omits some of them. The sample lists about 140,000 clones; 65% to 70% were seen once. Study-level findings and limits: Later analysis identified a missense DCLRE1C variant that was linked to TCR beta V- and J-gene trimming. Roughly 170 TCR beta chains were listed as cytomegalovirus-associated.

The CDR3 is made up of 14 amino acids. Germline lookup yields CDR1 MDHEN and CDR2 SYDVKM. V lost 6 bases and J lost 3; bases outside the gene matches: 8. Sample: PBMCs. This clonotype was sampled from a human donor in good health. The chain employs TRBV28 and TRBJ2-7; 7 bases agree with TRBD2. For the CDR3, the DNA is TGTGCCAGCAGGAGAGCGGGAATAAACTACGAGCAGTACTTC. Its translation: CASRRAGINYEQYF.